A single sample is the source of the 19 T cell receptor beta chains below, sequenced in a study of CD8+ T cells in alopecia areata. Once RNA had been extracted, it was reverse transcribed into cDNA to act as the sequencing template. Clones were sequenced by immunoSEQ multiplex PCR, and TCRdb holds only the in-frame ones, with some missing. Of 200,000 to 250,000 clones in the sample, around 65% were seen once. Described treatment: oral pan-JAK inhibitor, 5-10 mg twice daily. This specimen consisted of CD4+ T cells sorted from blood, obtained at week 44, from a patient treated with tofacitinib. The receptors come from a human donor with alopecia areata.

This clone was seen more than once but under ten times. CDR3 loop: CASSDQQGGFSGYTF. The DNA for the CDR3 is TGTGCCAGCAGTGATCAACAGGGGGGGTTCTCTGGCTACACCTTC. This chain links TRBV2 with TRBJ1-2, with 8 nucleotides matching TRBD1. The trim removed 3 bases at V and 7 bases at J, leaving 10 bases unmatched. The CDR3 runs 15 residues. From germline, CDR1 is SNHLY and CDR2 FYNNEI.

CDR3 bases: TGCAGCGTGTCACAAACAGGGGTTTTATTCTTC. Residues: CSVSQTGVLFF. The chain couples TRBV29-1 to TRBJ2-1; TRBD1 matches 7 bases. The germline CDR1 and CDR2 sequences are SQVTM and ANQGSEA. CDR3 length equals 11 residues. The V gene end was trimmed by 6 bases and the J gene end by 16 bases; junction bases not matched to a gene: 12.

The rearrangement uses TRBV30 and TRBJ2-1, with a possible D match to TRBD2 (6 bases). CDR3 length: 14 amino acids. Trimming left V 8 bases short and J 1 base short, with 15 bases between. CDR1 GTSNPN and CDR2 SVGIG come from the germline V gene (reference sequence). CDR3 region: CAGERGGSYNEQFF. CDR3 sequence (DNA): TGTGCCGGGGAACGGGGAGGTTCCTACAATGAGCAGTTCTTC.

The V gene is TRBV29-1, the J gene TRBJ1-2; D may be TRBD1 (6 bases). The V end lost 6 bases, the J end lost 7 bases, and 18 bases lay between the germline ends. The length of the CDR3 is 13 residues. The germline CDR1 and CDR2 sequences are SQVTM and ANQGSEA. The CDR3 sequence: CSVALRGGAGYTF. The CDR3, as DNA: TGCAGCGTCGCCCTTCGGGGGGGGGCTGGCTACACCTTC.

This chain links TRBV7-8 with TRBJ2-1, with unresolved D. V lost 2 bases to trimming and J lost 5 bases, with 7 bases between them. The CDR3 runs to 13 residues. From germline, CDR1 is SGHVS and CDR2 FQNEAQ. The CDR3 DNA is TGTGCCAGCAGCTTATTTTCCAACAATGAGCAGTTCTTC. Amino acid sequence: CASSLFSNNEQFF.

The chain carries TRBV29-1 and TRBJ1-1; no firm D call. Germline V gene data show CDR1 as SQVTM and CDR2 as ANQGSEA. This CDR3 region has 12 residues. V shed 4 bases and J shed 0 bases, with 6 bases lying between them. CDR3 sequence: CSVVLLNTEAFF. CDR3 bases: TGCAGCGTTGTCCTTTTGAACACTGAAGCTTTCTTT.

The rearrangement links TRBV6-1 to TRBJ1-5; no clear D gene. Germline CDR1 MNHNS, CDR2 SASEGT. The V gene lost 5 bases and the J gene lost 11 bases, with 10 bases spanning the gap. The length of the CDR3 is 11 residues. The DNA of the CDR3 is TGTGCCAGCAGTTCCTTCATGGCCCAGCATTTT. It translates to CASSSFMAQHF.

The CDR3: CASSSQGIDQPQHF. CDR3 nucleotides: TGTGCCAGTAGTTCGCAGGGAATCGATCAGCCCCAGCATTTT. The chain carries TRBV19 and TRBJ1-5; D possibly corresponds to TRBD1 (5 bases). There are 14 residues in the CDR3. Germline CDR1 reads LNHDA; CDR2 reads SQIVND (reference sequence). V gave up 5 bases and J gave up 5 bases, with 13 bases separating them.

This rearrangement joins TRBV11-2 to TRBJ2-3; 8 bases map to TRBD2. V lost 1 base to trimming and J lost 4 bases; unmatched junction nucleotides: 7. The CDR3 covers 16 residues. CDR1 and CDR2 from the germline V gene are SGHAT and FQNNGV. The CDR3 sequence is CASSLVGGGLADTQYF. The DNA for the CDR3 is TGTGCCAGCAGCTTAGTCGGCGGGGGGCTTGCAGATACGCAGTATTTT.

The gene calls are TRBV29-1 and TRBJ2-1, with TRBD2 matching over 13 bases. V shed 6 bases and J 10 bases; nucleotides not matched to a gene: 12. Germline loops: CDR1 SQVTM, CDR2 ANQGSEA. This CDR3 is built from 15 residues. The CDR3 DNA is TGCAGCGTCCGTACTAGCGGGGGGGCCGTGAGCGAGCAGTTCTTC. It is translated as CSVRTSGGAVSEQFF.

This sequence joins TRBV15 and TRBJ1-1; D unresolved. In germline, CDR1 is LNHNV, CDR2 YYDKDF (reference sequence). Trimming stripped 0 bases from V and 0 bases from J, with 5 bases between. The CDR3 has 14 amino acids. CDR3 loop: CATSRDQVNTEAFF. DNA for the CDR3: TGTGCCACCAGCAGAGATCAAGTGAACACTGAAGCTTTCTTT.

The gene calls are TRBV6-5 and TRBJ2-3, with 7 bases aligning to TRBD2. CDR1 is MNHEY and CDR2 is SVGAGI in the germline V gene. V dropped 6 bases and J dropped 11; count of bases not matched to a gene: 8. This CDR3 region has 12 residues. CDR3 protein: CASSESGLMQYF. CDR3 nucleotides: TGTGCCAGCAGCGAATCGGGACTAATGCAGTATTTT.

The V gene is TRBV29-1, the J gene TRBJ1-2; D is possibly TRBD1 (5 bases). This CDR3 spans 13 amino acids. V gave up 6 bases and J gave up 4 bases, with 15 bases separating them. The germline V gene encodes CDR1 SQVTM and CDR2 ANQGSEA. The DNA of the CDR3 is TGCAGCGTGGGGGACGGGGGTCCCTATGGCTACACCTTC. It specifies CSVGDGGPYGYTF.

The chain has TRBV7-8 and TRBJ1-2, with 12 bases fitting TRBD1. CDR1 is SGHVS and CDR2 is FQNEAQ in the germline V gene. There are 15 residues in the CDR3. V trimming: 5 bases; J trimming: 8 bases; junction bases outside the gene matches: 9. This CDR3 is CASSPITGTGGGYTF. The DNA of the CDR3 is TGTGCCAGCAGCCCCATTACCGGGACAGGGGGCGGCTACACCTTC.

The J gene is TRBJ2-2, the V gene TRBV29-1; no clear D. This CDR3 comprises 14 residues. Trimming removed 4 bases at V and 0 bases at J, with 9 bases between. Germline lookup yields CDR1 SQVTM and CDR2 ANQGSEA. The chain's CDR3 is CSVAGLTNTGELFF. The DNA for the CDR3 is TGCAGCGTTGCGGGCCTAACGAACACCGGGGAGCTGTTTTTT.

The rearrangement joins TRBV14 to TRBJ1-1; no clear D. The V end was cut by 1 base, the J end by 5 bases, with 8 bases between. CDR1 and CDR2 from the germline V gene are SGHDN and FVKESK. This CDR3 spans 13 amino acids. CDR3 DNA: TGTGCCAGCAGCCAAGCTAGCCGAACTGAAGCTTTCTTT. This encodes CASSQASRTEAFF.

The chain links TRBV30 to TRBJ2-2; 7 bases agree with TRBD1. CDR1 and CDR2 from the germline V gene are GTSNPN and SVGIG (reference sequence). The CDR3 has 14 residues. V lost 6 bases and J lost 0; bases outside the gene matches: 4. The chain's CDR3 is CACGTASNTGELFF. CDR3 DNA: TGTGCCTGCGGGACAGCCTCGAACACCGGGGAGCTGTTTTTT.

This clone was picked up a small number of times. This chain joins TRBV10-3 and TRBJ2-1, with TRBD1 identical over 8 bases. CDR1 ENHRY and CDR2 SYGVKD come from the germline V gene. J was trimmed by 7 bases and V by 4 bases; bases with no gene match: 3. The CDR3 is 13 amino acids. CDR3 nucleotide sequence: TGTGCCATCAGTGGGACAGGGAAGAATGAGCAGTTCTTC. It yields the protein CAISGTGKNEQFF.

V and J are TRBV30 and TRBJ2-3; 8 positions match TRBD2. V was clipped by 0 bases and J by 1 base; unmatched bases: 6. This CDR3 contains 16 residues. Germline-derived CDR1 and CDR2 are GTSNPN and SVGIG (reference sequence). The CDR3 region has the DNA TGTGCCTGGAGTGTAGCTAGCGGGTCCCGCACAGATACGCAGTATTTT. Its protein product is CAWSVASGSRTDTQYF.